These 24 T cell receptor beta chains came from one sample sequenced in a study of vaccination and CD4 T cells after COVID-19. Oncomine TCR Beta short-read sequencing was applied to DNA from cultured CD4+ T cells. A single record per CDR3 protein comes from TCRdb applying MiXCR to the PCR reads. The sample has approximately 21,000 distinct CDR3 sequences; under 30% are singletons. These receptors' targets are unknown. Treatment indicated: roughly 10-day PBMC culture with coronavirus spike peptide pools or control peptides (ViraFEST assay). Sequencing input: cultured CD4+ T cells from blood. These receptor sequences come from a human donor with COVID-19.

The V and J genes are TRBV5-1 and TRBJ1-1; D is perhaps TRBD1 (6 bases). There are 13 residues in the CDR3. Trimming cost V 0 bases and J 11 bases, with 14 bases left between them. The germline CDR1 and CDR2 sequences are SGHRS and YFSETQ. CDR3 nucleotide sequence: TGCGCCAGCAGCTTGGCCGGGGGGGCGTGGGCTTTCTTT. Its translation: CASSLAGGAWAFF.

This clonotype has a handful of counts. The chain links TRBV12-3 or TRBV12-4 to TRBJ1-6; the D is unclear. V lost 3 bases, J lost 10 bases, and 7 bases lay in between. CDR3 length: 12 residues. The chain's CDR3 is CASSLRTSPLHF. CDR3 coding DNA: TGTGCCAGCAGTTTGAGGACCTCACCCCTCCACTTT.

This sequence joins TRBV18 and TRBJ2-3; the D is unclear. Trimming stripped 5 bases from V and 2 bases from J, with 8 bases between. This CDR3 spans 13 amino acids. In germline, CDR1 is KGHSH, CDR2 LQKENI. Here the CDR3 reads CASSELITDTQYF. CDR3 DNA sequence: TGTGCCAGCTCAGAATTAATCACAGATACGCAGTATTTT.

This rearrangement joins TRBV6-1 to TRBJ2-1; weak D call: TRBD2 (6 bases). V was pared by 0 bases and J by 2 bases, with 11 bases between. The germline V gene encodes CDR1 MNHNS and CDR2 SASEGT. The CDR3 has 16 residues. CDR3 protein: CASSEARLAAYNEQFF. CDR3 bases: TGTGCCAGCAGTGAAGCGAGATTAGCGGCCTACAATGAGCAGTTCTTC.

A word on this clonotype: One end of the junction is discordant with germline, which a read error may explain. The V gene is TRBV7-2, the J gene TRBJ2-5; 9 bases agree with TRBD1. In germline, CDR1 is SGHTA, CDR2 FQGNSA. The CDR3 length is 16 residues. The CDR3 spells CAGSLLPGQGTETQYF. CDR3 DNA: TGTGCCGGCAGCTTATTACCGGGACAGGGCACGGAGACCCAGTACTTC.

Only a few counts were recorded for this clonotype. The chain combines TRBV19 with TRBJ2-4; no clear D gene. The CDR3 covers 12 residues. V gave up 6 bases and J gave up 0 bases, with 3 bases separating them. Looked up from germline, CDR1 is LNHDA and CDR2 is SQIVND (reference sequence). CDR3 in DNA: TGTGCCAGTAGCCCAGCCAAAAACATTCAGTACTTC. Amino acids: CASSPAKNIQYF.

This clonotype showed up just a few times. V gene TRBV18 combines with J gene TRBJ1-2; 7 bases map to TRBD1. Per germline, CDR1 KGHSH and CDR2 LQKENI. CDR3 length equals 15 residues. Trimming removed 4 bases from V and 3 bases from J; junction bases left unmatched: 8. For the CDR3, the DNA is TGTGCCAGCTCACACTATGACAGGGTTGACTATGGCTACACCTTC. This sequence encodes CASSHYDRVDYGYTF. The entire variable domain, with the rest obtained from reference TRBV18 and TRBJ1-2, is as follows: NAGVMQNPRHLVRRRGQEARLRCSPMKGHSHVYWYRQLPEEGLKFMVYLQKENIIDESGMPKERFSAEFPKEGPSILRIQQVVRGDSAAYFCASSHYDRVDYGYTFGSGTRLTVV.

The table lists this clonotype with a few counts. The rearrangement joins TRBV11-1 to TRBJ2-5; D gene ambiguous. Trimming cost V 5 bases and J 5 bases, with 12 bases left between them. Germline V gene data show CDR1 as SGHAT and CDR2 as FQDESV (reference sequence). CDR3 size: 13 residues. CDR3 protein: CASSPRPAETQYF. The CDR3 bases are TGTGCCAGCAGCCCCCGGCCCGCGGAGACCCAGTACTTC.

In its sample, this clonotype was seen once. The rearrangement links TRBV6-1 to TRBJ2-1; D remains ambiguous. Deletions cut 7 bases from V and 4 bases from J, with 11 bases between. This CDR3 has 13 amino acids. In germline, CDR1 is MNHNS, CDR2 SASEGT. This CDR3 reads CASKTQPYNEQFF. The CDR3, as DNA: TGTGCCAGCAAAACCCAACCTTACAATGAGCAGTTCTTC.

This sequence joins TRBV19 and TRBJ1-5; D unresolved. CDR3 length: 13 amino acids. CDR1 LNHDA and CDR2 SQIVND come from the germline V gene (reference sequence). V was cut by 4 bases and J by 8 bases, with 12 bases left in between. The CDR3 DNA reads TGTGCCAGTAGTACATCACGAGGCGAGCCCCAGCATTTT. This gives the protein CASSTSRGEPQHF.

The CDR3 DNA is TGCGCCAGCAGCGTACAGGGATATACGAATCAGCCCCAGCATTTT. Residues: CASSVQGYTNQPQHF. The V call is TRBV5-1, the J call TRBJ1-5; a possible D gene is TRBD1 (6 bases). Germline CDR1 is SGHRS and CDR2 is YFSETQ. V shed 4 bases and J shed 4 bases, with 15 bases lying between them. This CDR3 contains 15 residues.

This clonotype was recorded a few times. The V call is TRBV20-1, the J call TRBJ2-2, with no clear D. Germline V lookup: CDR1 DFQATT, CDR2 SNEGSKA (reference sequence). V was clipped by 0 bases and J by 2 bases, with 10 bases between them. The CDR3 has 15 residues. CDR3 sequence reads: CSARDRLLNTGELFF. The CDR3, as DNA: TGCAGTGCTAGAGATCGGCTACTTAACACCGGGGAGCTGTTTTTT.

This chain uses TRBV7-8 with TRBJ1-4; 7 bases match TRBD1. The CDR3 has 17 residues. Per germline, CDR1 SGHVS and CDR2 FQNEAQ. V was clipped by 4 bases and J by 8 bases; unmatched bases: 16. CDR3 nucleotide sequence: TGTGCCAGCAGCTCCCCTCCCGGGACAGTCTCGGGGGAAAAACTGTTTTTT. Encoded protein: CASSSPPGTVSGEKLFF.

This clonotype appeared a few times. The chain recombines TRBV2 with TRBJ1-4, with D uncertain. Germline assignment: CDR1 SNHLY and CDR2 FYNNEI. V was cut by 2 bases and J by 8 bases, with 9 bases left in between. The CDR3 runs to 13 residues. As DNA, the CDR3 is TGTGCCAGCAGTGAACACCCTCGGGAAAAACTGTTTTTT. Amino acid sequence: CASSEHPREKLFF.

This clonotype was picked up a small number of times. CDR3 sequence (DNA): TGTGCCAGCAGTGAGGTTTTAGGGTCCCTTAACTATGGCTACACCTTC. Protein product: CASSEVLGSLNYGYTF. This chain links TRBV2 with TRBJ1-2; no firm D call. Trimming cost V 3 bases and J 1 base, with 15 bases left between them. Germline V gene data show CDR1 as SNHLY and CDR2 as FYNNEI. The CDR3 is 16 residues long.

The V gene is TRBV11-3, the J gene TRBJ2-3; 10 bases match TRBD1. Trimming cost V 5 bases and J 5 bases; bases outside gene matches: 7. Germline CDR1 reads SGHNT; CDR2 reads YENEEA. The CDR3 sequence is 15 residues long. The CDR3 is CASSQPGQGLDTQYF. The CDR3 DNA follows: TGTGCCAGCAGCCAACCGGGACAGGGGTTAGATACGCAGTATTTT.

J is TRBJ1-1 and V is TRBV18; no definite D call. Between the trimmed V and J ends, which lost 3 bases and 3 bases, there was a span of 11 bases. Looked up from germline, CDR1 is KGHSH and CDR2 is LQKENI. The CDR3 runs to 14 residues. The CDR3 protein is CASSPLSRDTEAFF. CDR3 in DNA: TGTGCCAGCTCACCCCTCTCACGGGACACTGAAGCTTTCTTT.

Only a few counts were recorded for this clonotype. This sequence joins TRBV19 and TRBJ1-2; possible D gene TRBD1, 5 bases. CDR1 is LNHDA, CDR2 SQIVND, per germline (reference sequence). CDR3 length: 16 residues. V lost 6 bases, J lost 3 bases, and 20 bases lay in between. This CDR3 reads CASSPKRLREDYGYTF. CDR3 sequence (DNA): TGTGCCAGTAGCCCGAAGCGGCTCAGGGAGGACTATGGCTACACCTTC.

This clonotype is labeled as medium-sized (0.01 to 0.1%). The CDR3 spells CASKEYSSSTDTQYF. The CDR3 DNA reads as TGCGCCAGCAAGGAATACAGTTCTAGCACAGATACGCAGTATTTT. The chain couples TRBV5-1 to TRBJ2-3; unclear D gene. V was trimmed by 6 bases and J by 0 bases, leaving 14 bases between them. This CDR3 contains 15 residues. Germline CDR1 reads SGHRS; CDR2 reads YFSETQ.

This clonotype was recorded a few times. This chain connects TRBV12-3 or TRBV12-4 to TRBJ1-2, with TRBD1 as a possible D gene (6 bases). V dropped 7 bases and J dropped 6 bases, with 15 bases sitting between them. This CDR3 is 13 amino acids long. CDR3 loop: CASIYGSGDGYTF. CDR3 nucleotide sequence: TGTGCCAGCATCTATGGGTCAGGGGATGGCTACACCTTC.

This clonotype was seen only a few times. This rearrangement joins TRBV6-2 or TRBV6-3 to TRBJ1-2, with D possibly being TRBD1 (5 bases). Germline V gene data show CDR1 as MNHEY and CDR2 as SVGEGT. Trimming removed 3 bases at V and 8 bases at J, with 10 bases between. The CDR3 runs 12 residues. The chain's CDR3 is CASSYDGGGYTF. The CDR3 nucleotides are TGTGCCAGCAGTTATGACGGGGGAGGCTACACCTTC.

The chain uses TRBV12-3 or TRBV12-4 and TRBJ1-1; unclear D gene. Trimming cost V 2 bases and J 4 bases, with 5 bases left between them. This CDR3 has 12 residues. CDR3 residues: CASSLYGTEAFF. For the CDR3, the DNA is TGTGCCAGCAGTTTATATGGCACTGAAGCTTTCTTT.

In DNA, the CDR3 is TGTGCCAGCAGCTTAGTTGCGACGGTACTTAGCCTAAAGAGCGACACAGATACGCAGTATTTT. The encoded protein is CASSLVATVLSLKSDTDTQYF. The chain combines TRBV7-2 with TRBJ2-3; D ambiguous. Germline CDR1 reads SGHTA; CDR2 reads FQGNSA. The CDR3 runs to 21 residues. V lost 1 base to trimming and J lost 2 bases, with 28 bases between them.

This chain connects TRBV7-2 to TRBJ1-3, with D perhaps TRBD1 (6 bases). This CDR3 region has 16 residues. Per germline, CDR1 SGHTA and CDR2 FQGNSA. Trimming removed 5 bases from V and 12 bases from J, with 26 bases in between. CDR3 nucleotides: TGTGCCAGCAGCCTAGAGACGGGACATTCGGGAGTCGGCATATATTTT. It translates to CASSLETGHSGVGIYF. Full variable domain (missing parts from reference TRBV7-2 and TRBJ1-3): GAGVSQSPSNKVTEKGKDVELRCDPISGHTALYWYRQSLGQGLEFLIYFQGNSAPDKSGLPSDRFSAERTGGSVSTLTIQRTQQEDSAVYLCASSLETGHSGVGIYFGEGSWLTVV.